This TCR beta chain was found in a study of cytomegalovirus exposure and HLA in healthy donors (dated by TCRdb to 2016 to 2017). Regarding the complete study: An earlier analysis of 587 of the donors reported over 250 Gb of sequence data and 90 million to 120 million unique TCR beta sequences obtained from about 200 million T cells. In an earlier analysis of about 590 of the donors, high-throughput TCR beta sequencing was used to judge whether each TCR beta V gene segment behaved as functional or pseudogenic. The genetic ancestry cluster associated with self-reported Caucasian donors included over 65% of the roughly 410 genotyped donors. Besides the first cohort of about 730 subjects, a separate validation cohort made up of over a hundred different subjects was used. HLA typing included class I and class II loci at four-digit resolution. The study aimed to test whether cataloging public T cell receptors could reveal signatures of past pathogen exposure. An early release that covered about 600 HLA-typed donors contained approximately 300 gigabases of sequencing data and tens of millions of unique TCR sequences. The study combined high-throughput TCR immunosequencing, statistical association of individual TCRs with disease status, and machine learning to predict cytomegalovirus infection status. Genome-wide SNP genotypes for about three fifths of the roughly 700 donors were used in a later genetic analysis, which treated that subset as a discovery cohort. The T cell repertoires of 666 subjects were profiled by immunosequencing and related to cytomegalovirus serostatus. The number of donors typed differed by locus, with roughly 629-640 for A, B, C, DRB1 and DQB1, over 500 for DQA1, over 600 for DPA1, and approximately 470 for DPB1. Because of strong linkage in the cohort, four to six DR-DQ haplotypes were treated as single units for association and clustering. Rather than drawing on any new phenotypic data, the later analysis identified candidate immune exposures from TCR beta sequences and the way those sequences occurred across donors. All discovery cohort repertoires had been generated using a single sequencing platform. Donor age, sex, ethnicity and CMV serostatus were compiled together with the repertoire data. Across some 400 genotyped donors of the cohort, an average of about 200,000 unique TCR beta nucleotide sequences per donor were sequenced, and approximately 17% of those sequences were non-productive. A later analysis re-examined previously published TCR beta repertoires from just over 650 donors and added high-resolution HLA genotyping to investigate patterns of TCR occurrence. Results the study describes overall, beyond this receptor: Across donors, most TCR sequences were observed very rarely, whereas some public TCRs were present in many individuals. A further reported finding was that TCR beta sequences accurately predicted the HLA-A and HLA-B alleles for most subjects in the first cohort. A cluster of highly shared sequence variants was judged likely to be a technical artifact of the sequencing pipeline. In a later genetic analysis, fewer N-insertions in productive TCRs were reported among donors in an Asian-associated ancestry cluster than the roughly 700-donor mean. According to a later analysis, TCR association rates differed among HLA loci, with DRB1 alleles showing the most associated TCRs and HLA-C alleles showing the fewest. At a false discovery rate of 0.05, a later analysis linked approximately 18,000 TCR beta sequences to specific HLA alleles. In an earlier analysis of roughly 560 of the donors, most TCR beta V segments were observed in productive rearrangements about 87% or about 30% of the time, broadly matching IMGT annotations. Assigning TCR associations to individual alleles was difficult when HLA alleles, especially DR and DQ, strongly co-occurred. According to a later analysis, parvovirus B19, influenza, CMV and Epstein-Barr virus appeared linked to several top co-occurrence clusters. A later analysis found that most CMV-associated TCR beta chains appeared HLA-restricted, with HLA associations seemingly driven largely by CMV exposure. Linkage disequilibrium might explain the correlated functional status among segregating V segments, but an unknown experimental factor could not be ruled out. It was suggested by the authors that the approach could potentially be generalized to other disease states and immunological phenotypes. The cohort was sequenced for TCR beta chains only, and without alpha or paired-chain data the features that could be detected were limited. In vitro tests confirmed that a few of the cytomegalovirus-associated TCR beta chains recognize cytomegalovirus antigens. Because HLA typing was unavailable for some donors at each locus, only the typed subset was used in association tests. Because counts were too low, about 15 rarely observed V segments, including chromosome 9 orphons, were left out of the earlier analysis of several hundred of the donors. The only immune exposure information available for the cohort was CMV serostatus. In a later analysis, HLA-associated TCR beta chains were found to be more clonally expanded and to have lower generation probabilities than equally common non-associated chains. V-gene and J-gene trimming of TCR beta chains was associated with a missense DCLRE1C variant in a later genetic analysis, and the association was replicated in an independent cohort. A total of 150 to 200 TCR beta chains were listed by the study as associated with cytomegalovirus. Because the 87-base-pair reads could not distinguish some IMGT-functional V segments, including TRBV6-2 and TRBV6-3, those segments were excluded. The presence/absence analyses assumed that sequencing depth was roughly uniform across donors, and that assumption may not be true. In both the original and validation cohorts, the classifier was reported to diagnose cytomegalovirus status with high specificity and sensitivity.

With respect to this clone: What this receptor recognizes is not known. Sequence at one end of the junction differs from germline and may be a read error.

Receptors were amplified or captured by the immunoSEQ multiplex PCR assay. For the multiplex PCR, a mixture combining 60 forward primers for TCR Vbeta segments and 13 reverse primers for TCR Jbeta segments was used. The CDR3 region of rearranged TCR beta genes was amplified from genomic DNA with a multiplex PCR assay. The amplified TCR beta libraries were sequenced on the Illumina HiSeq System as 87-base-pair reads. For the original study's pipeline: In a later analysis, tens of millions of unique TCR beta chains were counted across the 650 to 750 repertoires, and roughly 10 million of these chains were shared by at least two donors. Raw reads were error-corrected and collapsed into unique sequences by a nearest-neighbor algorithm in which closely related sequences were merged to remove PCR and sequencing errors. Alignment of CDR3 sequences to IMGT reference sequences was used to assign V, D and J gene segments. For a sequence to be retained, at least a six-nucleotide match to both a V gene segment and a J gene segment was required. A rearrangement was called productive if the CDR3 had no stop codons and remained in frame with V and J, and every other rearrangement was called non-productive. CDR3 was defined according to IMGT convention as the region running from the second conserved V-encoded cysteine to the conserved J-encoded phenylalanine. Sequences without an unambiguous match to a single V gene segment were excluded from the earlier analysis of approximately 600 of the donors. An earlier analysis of approximately 590 of the donors called V segments functional above 56.7% productive rearrangements and segregating when the between-donor standard deviation exceeded 5%. A statistical classification framework was developed to diagnose cytomegalovirus status using the catalog of TCR beta chain sequences. In a later analysis, TCR nucleotide sequences were compared against IMGT/GENE-DB human TR gene sequences so that V and J genes could be assigned. In a later analysis, CDR3 sequences and most-parsimonious VDJ recombination scenarios were assigned using the TCRdist pipeline. A later analysis defined each TCR beta chain by its CDR3 amino acid sequence plus V-gene family, and excluded reads lacking a unique V-gene family. As a way to deal with suspected cross-contamination and a sequencing artifact, a later analysis dropped over 550 nucleotide sequences that were highly shared and had low generation probability. A later analysis calculated a clonal expansion index for each public chain from normalized within-repertoire ranks of inferred template counts. In a later analysis, generation probabilities were computed with a VDJ recombination model fitted to out-of-frame rearrangements, and the resulting probabilities were checked against IGoR. In a later analysis, TCR-TCR, TCR-HLA and TCR-CMV co-occurrence was scored with hypergeometric tests, and a repertoire-size bias correction was applied to TCR pairs. False discovery rates were estimated in a later analysis by permuting HLA or CMV assignments 20 times. In a later analysis, co-occurring TCRs were grouped using DBSCAN, and TCRdist sequence similarity was added for clustering within HLA-allele-positive subsets. For co-occurrence clustering, repertoires with fewer than 30,000 or more than 120,000 public chains were excluded, along with five repertoires with anomalous nucleotide sharing. In TCRdb, the immuneACCESS table is reduced to in-frame sequences with V and J assigned. These tables do not hold every clone; where another copy was compared, an unresolved V gene accounts for under half, and the others remain unexplained. V, J and clone size are those of that table, while D and trimming were read from the DNA. The sample table records some 130,000 clones. Together, the top ten hold less than 2% of the sample.

In total, 500 to 700 healthy bone marrow donors made up the cohort. All cohort members were sampled while nominally healthy, although unrecorded immune exposures were likely present. The donor was CMV seronegative and was included in the group of about 350 seronegative cohort members. A peripheral blood sample was collected from each donor, and TCR beta sequencing was performed on peripheral blood mononuclear cells. The Qiagen DNeasy Blood Extraction Kit was used to extract genomic DNA from the blood cell samples. CDR1 and CDR2, per the germline V gene, are MNHNS and SASEGT. Its CDR3 holds 13 amino acids, cysteine through phenylalanine. Only the CDR3 DNA is retained, 39 bases long and in frame from the first base.

Sequencing was carried out using PBMCs. The clonotype originates from a young man in good health and CMV-seronegative. In this chain, TRBV6-1 is recombined with TRBJ2-7; 7 of the junction bases match TRBD1. The nucleotide sequence is TGTGCCAGCAGCGAAGCGACAGGGAACGAGCAGTACTTC. Translated, it reads CASSEATGNEQYF.